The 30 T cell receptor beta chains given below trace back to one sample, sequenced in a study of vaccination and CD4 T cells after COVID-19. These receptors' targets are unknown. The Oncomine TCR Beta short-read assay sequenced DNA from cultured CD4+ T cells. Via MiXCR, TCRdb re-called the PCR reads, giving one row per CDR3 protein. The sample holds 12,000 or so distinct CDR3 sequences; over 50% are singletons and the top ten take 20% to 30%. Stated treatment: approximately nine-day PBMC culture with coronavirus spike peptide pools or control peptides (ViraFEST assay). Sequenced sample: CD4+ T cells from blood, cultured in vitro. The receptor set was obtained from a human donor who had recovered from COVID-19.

CDR3 nucleotide sequence: TGTGCCACCCTCCGGGGGTTCGGCTATGGCTACACCTTC. As protein: CATLRGFGYGYTF. The chain couples TRBV24-1 to TRBJ1-2; weak D call: TRBD1 (5 bases). The CDR3 covers 13 residues. Germline CDR1 KGHDR, CDR2 SFDVKD. V lost 9 bases, J lost 4 bases, and 14 bases lay in between.

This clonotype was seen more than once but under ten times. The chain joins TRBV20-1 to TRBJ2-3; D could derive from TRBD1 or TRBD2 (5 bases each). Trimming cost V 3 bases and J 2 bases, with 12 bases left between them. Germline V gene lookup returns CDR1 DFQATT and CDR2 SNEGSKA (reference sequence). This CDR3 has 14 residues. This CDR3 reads CSARTADATDTQYF. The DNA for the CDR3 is TGCAGTGCTAGGACAGCGGACGCCACAGATACGCAGTATTTT.

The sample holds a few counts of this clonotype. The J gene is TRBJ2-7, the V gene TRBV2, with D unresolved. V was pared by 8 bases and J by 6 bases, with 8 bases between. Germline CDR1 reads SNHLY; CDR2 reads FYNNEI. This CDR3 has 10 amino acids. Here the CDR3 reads CASGRTEQYF. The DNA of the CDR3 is TGTGCCAGCGGAAGGACCGAGCAGTACTTC.

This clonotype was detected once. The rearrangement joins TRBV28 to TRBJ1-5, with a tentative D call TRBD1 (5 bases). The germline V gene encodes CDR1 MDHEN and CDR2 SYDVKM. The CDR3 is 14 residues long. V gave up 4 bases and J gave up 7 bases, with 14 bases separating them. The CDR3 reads CASSSAGASQPQHF. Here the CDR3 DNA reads TGTGCCAGCAGTTCCGCCGGGGCTAGCCAGCCCCAGCATTTT.

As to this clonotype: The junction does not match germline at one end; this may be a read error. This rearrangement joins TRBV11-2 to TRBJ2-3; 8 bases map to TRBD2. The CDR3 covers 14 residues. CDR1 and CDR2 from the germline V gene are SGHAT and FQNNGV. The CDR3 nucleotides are TGTGTCAGCAGCTTTAGCGGGAACACAGATACGCAGTATTTT. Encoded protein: CVSSFSGNTDTQYF.

The CDR3 bases are TGTGCCCGCCCGCGCAGGGACTACGAGCAGTACTTC. This gives the protein CARPRRDYEQYF. The chain employs TRBV21-1 and TRBJ2-7; the D call of TRBD1 is as the table states it, not checked on the DNA. TRBV21-1 is annotated as a pseudogene. This CDR3 region has 12 residues.

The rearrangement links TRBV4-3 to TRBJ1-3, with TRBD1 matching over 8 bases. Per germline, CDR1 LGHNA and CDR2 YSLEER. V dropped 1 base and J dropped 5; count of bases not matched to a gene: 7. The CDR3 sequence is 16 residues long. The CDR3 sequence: CASSQGARDRRNTIYF. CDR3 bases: TGCGCCAGCAGCCAAGGCGCCCGGGACAGGCGAAACACCATATATTTT.

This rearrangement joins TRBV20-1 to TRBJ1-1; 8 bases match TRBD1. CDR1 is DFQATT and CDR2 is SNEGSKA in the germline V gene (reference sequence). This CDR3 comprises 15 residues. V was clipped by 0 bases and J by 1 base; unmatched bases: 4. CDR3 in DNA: TGCAGTGCTAGAGACCCAGGGGGCCAGAACACTGAAGCTTTCTTT. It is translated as CSARDPGGQNTEAFF.

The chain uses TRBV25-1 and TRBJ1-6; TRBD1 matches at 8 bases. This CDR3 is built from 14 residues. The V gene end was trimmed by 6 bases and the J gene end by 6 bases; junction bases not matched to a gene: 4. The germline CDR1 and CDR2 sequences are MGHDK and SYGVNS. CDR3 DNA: TGTGCCAGCAGCAGGGGGCGAAGTAATTCACCCCTCCACTTT. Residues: CASSRGRSNSPLHF.

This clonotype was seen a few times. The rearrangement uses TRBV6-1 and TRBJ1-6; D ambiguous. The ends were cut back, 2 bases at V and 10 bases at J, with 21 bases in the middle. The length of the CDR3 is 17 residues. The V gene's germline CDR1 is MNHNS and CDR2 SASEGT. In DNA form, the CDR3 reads TGTGCCAGCAGTGAACCCTTAACGGGGTTCGGCGAGTCACCCCTCCACTTT. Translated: CASSEPLTGFGESPLHF.

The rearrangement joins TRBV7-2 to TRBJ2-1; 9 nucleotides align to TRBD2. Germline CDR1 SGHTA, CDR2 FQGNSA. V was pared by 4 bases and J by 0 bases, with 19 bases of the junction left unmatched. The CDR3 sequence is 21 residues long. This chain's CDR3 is CASSYLRWTSAKTSSYNEQFF. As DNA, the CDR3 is TGTGCCAGCAGCTACCTACGTTGGACTAGCGCAAAAACTAGCTCCTACAATGAGCAGTTCTTC.

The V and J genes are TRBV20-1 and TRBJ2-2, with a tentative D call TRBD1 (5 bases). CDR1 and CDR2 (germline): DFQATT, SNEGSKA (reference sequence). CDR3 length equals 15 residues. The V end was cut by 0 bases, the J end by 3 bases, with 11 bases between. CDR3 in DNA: TGCAGTGCTAGAGATGGCAGGGTGGACACCGGGGAGCTGTTTTTT. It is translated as CSARDGRVDTGELFF.

In DNA form, the CDR3 reads TGTGCCAGTAGGGAACAGGGGTGGAACTATGGCTACACCTTC. As protein: CASREQGWNYGYTF. The chain employs TRBV19 and TRBJ1-2; TRBD1 matches at 7 bases. CDR3 length equals 14 residues. Losses at the gene ends were 6 bases for V and 2 bases for J; bases not matched to a gene: 6. Germline CDR1 and CDR2: LNHDA and SQIVND (reference sequence).

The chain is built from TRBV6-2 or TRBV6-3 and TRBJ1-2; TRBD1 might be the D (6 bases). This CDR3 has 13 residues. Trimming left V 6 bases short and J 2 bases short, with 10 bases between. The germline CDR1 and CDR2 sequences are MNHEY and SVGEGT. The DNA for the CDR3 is TGTGCCAGCAGCTGGGGGCGGAACTATGGCTACACCTTC. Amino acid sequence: CASSWGRNYGYTF.

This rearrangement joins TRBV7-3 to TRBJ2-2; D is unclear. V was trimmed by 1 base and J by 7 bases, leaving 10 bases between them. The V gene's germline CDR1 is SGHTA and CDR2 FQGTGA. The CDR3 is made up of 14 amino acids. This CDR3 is CASSLMAPSGELFF. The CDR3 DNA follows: TGTGCCAGCAGCTTAATGGCCCCCAGCGGGGAGCTGTTTTTT.

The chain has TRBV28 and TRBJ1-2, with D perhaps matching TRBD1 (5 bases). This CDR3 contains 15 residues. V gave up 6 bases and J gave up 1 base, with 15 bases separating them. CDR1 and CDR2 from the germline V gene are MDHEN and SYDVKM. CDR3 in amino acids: CASRRAGRVNYGYTF. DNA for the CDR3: TGTGCCAGCAGGCGCGCGGGACGAGTTAACTATGGCTACACCTTC.

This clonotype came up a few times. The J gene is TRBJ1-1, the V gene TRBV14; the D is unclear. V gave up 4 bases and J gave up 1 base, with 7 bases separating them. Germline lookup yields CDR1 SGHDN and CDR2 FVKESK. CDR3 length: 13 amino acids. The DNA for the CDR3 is TGTGCCAGCAGCCTGGGCCGGAACACTGAAGCTTTCTTT. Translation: CASSLGRNTEAFF.

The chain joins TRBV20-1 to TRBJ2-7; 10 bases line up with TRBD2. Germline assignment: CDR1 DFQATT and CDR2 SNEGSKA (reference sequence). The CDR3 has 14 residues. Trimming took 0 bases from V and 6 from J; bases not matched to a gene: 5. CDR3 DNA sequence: TGCAGTGCTAGAGAGAGCGGGAGGGCCGTCGAGCAGTACTTC. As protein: CSARESGRAVEQYF.

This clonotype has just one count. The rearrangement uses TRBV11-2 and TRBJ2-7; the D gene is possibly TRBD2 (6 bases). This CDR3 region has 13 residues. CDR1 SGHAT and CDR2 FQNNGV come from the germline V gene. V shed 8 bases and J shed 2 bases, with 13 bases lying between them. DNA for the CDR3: TGTGCCAGCGGCCGGGACTTGACCTACGAGCAGTACTTC. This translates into CASGRDLTYEQYF.

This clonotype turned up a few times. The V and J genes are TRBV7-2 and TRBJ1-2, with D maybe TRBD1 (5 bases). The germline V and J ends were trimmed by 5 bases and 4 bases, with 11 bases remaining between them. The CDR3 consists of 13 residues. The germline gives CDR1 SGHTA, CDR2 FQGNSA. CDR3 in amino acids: CASSPNRIYGYTF. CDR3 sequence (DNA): TGTGCCAGCAGCCCGAACAGGATCTATGGCTACACCTTC.

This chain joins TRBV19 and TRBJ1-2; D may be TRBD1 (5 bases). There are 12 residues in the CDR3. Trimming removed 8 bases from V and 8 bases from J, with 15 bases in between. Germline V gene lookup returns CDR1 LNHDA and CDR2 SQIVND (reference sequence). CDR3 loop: CASRGAGWGYTF. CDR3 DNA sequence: TGTGCCAGTCGCGGGGCTGGATGGGGCTACACCTTC.

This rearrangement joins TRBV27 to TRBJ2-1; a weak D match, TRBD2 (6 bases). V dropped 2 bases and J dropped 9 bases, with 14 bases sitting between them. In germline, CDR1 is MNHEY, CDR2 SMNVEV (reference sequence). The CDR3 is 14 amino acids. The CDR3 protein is CASSLATSLSEQFF. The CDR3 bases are TGTGCCAGCAGTTTAGCGACTAGTTTATCTGAGCAGTTCTTC.

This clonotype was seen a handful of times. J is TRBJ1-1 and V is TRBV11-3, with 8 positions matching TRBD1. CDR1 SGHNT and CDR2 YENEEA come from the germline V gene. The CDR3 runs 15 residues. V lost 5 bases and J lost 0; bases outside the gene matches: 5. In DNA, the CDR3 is TGTGCCAGCAGCCCCCACAGGGGGGTGAACACTGAAGCTTTCTTT. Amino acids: CASSPHRGVNTEAFF. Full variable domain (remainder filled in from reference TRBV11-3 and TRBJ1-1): EAGVVQSPRYKIIEKKQPVAFWCNPISGHNTLYWYLQNLGQGPELLIRYENEEAVDDSQLPKDRFSAERLKGVDSTLKIQPAELGDSAVYLCASSPHRGVNTEAFFGQGTRLTVV.

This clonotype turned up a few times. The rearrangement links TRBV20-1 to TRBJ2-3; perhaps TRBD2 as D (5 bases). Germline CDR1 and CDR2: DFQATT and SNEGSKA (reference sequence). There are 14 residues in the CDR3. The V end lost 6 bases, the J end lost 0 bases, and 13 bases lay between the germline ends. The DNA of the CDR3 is TGCAGTGCCCGCGGAGGCGTGAGCACAGATACGCAGTATTTT. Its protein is CSARGGVSTDTQYF.

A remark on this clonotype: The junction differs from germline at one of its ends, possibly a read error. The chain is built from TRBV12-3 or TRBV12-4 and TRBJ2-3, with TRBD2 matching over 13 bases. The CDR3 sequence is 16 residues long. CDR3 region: CASSWGTSGVTDTQYF. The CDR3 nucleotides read TGTGCCAGCAGTTGGGGGACTAGCGGGGTCACAGATACACAGTATTTT.

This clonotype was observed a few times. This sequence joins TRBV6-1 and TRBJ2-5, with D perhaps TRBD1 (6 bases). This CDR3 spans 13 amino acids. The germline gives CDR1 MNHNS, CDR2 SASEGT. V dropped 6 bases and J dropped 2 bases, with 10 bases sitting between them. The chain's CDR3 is CASSRDIQETQYF. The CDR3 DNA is TGTGCCAGCAGCCGGGACATTCAAGAGACCCAGTACTTC.

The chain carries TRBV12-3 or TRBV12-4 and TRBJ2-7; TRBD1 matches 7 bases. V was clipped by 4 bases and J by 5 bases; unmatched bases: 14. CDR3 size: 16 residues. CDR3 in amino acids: CASSSLFEGALDEQYF. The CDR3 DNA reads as TGTGCCAGCAGTTCCCTTTTTGAGGGGGCGCTTGACGAGCAGTACTTC.

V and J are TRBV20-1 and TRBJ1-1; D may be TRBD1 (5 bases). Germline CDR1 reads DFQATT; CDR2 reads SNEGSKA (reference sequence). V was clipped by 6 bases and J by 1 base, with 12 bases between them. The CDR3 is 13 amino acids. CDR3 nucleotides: TGCAGTGCCGGCGTAGGACAGAACACTGAAGCTTTCTTT. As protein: CSAGVGQNTEAFF.

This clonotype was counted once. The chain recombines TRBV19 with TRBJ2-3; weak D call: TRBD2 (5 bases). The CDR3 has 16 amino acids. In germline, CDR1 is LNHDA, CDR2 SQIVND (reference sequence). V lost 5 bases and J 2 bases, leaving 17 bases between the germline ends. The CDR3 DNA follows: TGTGCCAGTAGTTGGAGGTCGGCTCCCTTCACAGATACGCAGTATTTT. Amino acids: CASSWRSAPFTDTQYF.

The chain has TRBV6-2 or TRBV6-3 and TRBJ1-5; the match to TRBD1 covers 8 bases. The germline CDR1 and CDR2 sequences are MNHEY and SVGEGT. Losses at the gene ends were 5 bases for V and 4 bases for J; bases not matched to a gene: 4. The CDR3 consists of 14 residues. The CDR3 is CASSRGQGNQPQHF. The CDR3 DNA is TGTGCCAGCAGTCGCGGACAGGGAAATCAGCCCCAGCATTTT.